The clone carrying this T cell receptor beta chain was counted between two and nine times. Antigen unknown. This entry is derived from a study of type 1 regulatory T cells. Whole-study context: This in vitro CD4 product, T-allo10, is enriched for Tr1 cells and alloantigen-specific.

TCRdb passed the reads through MiXCR, listing each CDR3 protein once. The sample lists about 59,000 distinct CDR3 sequences; approximately 67% were seen once. CDR3 length: 13 residues. The germline V gene encodes CDR1 SSHAT and CDR2 FNYEAQ (reference sequence). With 5 bases removed from V and 2 bases from J, the gap between germline ends came to 8 bases. This chain joins TRBV7-7 and TRBJ2-3; no clear D. The sequenced sample was cultured non-Tr1 T cells, either the whole culture or a sorted T cell fraction (not recorded which). The sequence was collected from a human donor in good health. Written as DNA, the CDR3 is TGTGCCAGCAGCGTGATGTTCACAGATACGCAGTATTTT. It is translated as CASSVMFTDTQYF.